The sequence of this TCR beta chain was determined in a study of cytotoxic CD8 clonotypes in ibrutinib-treated CLL. Study context: Investigators collected response samples after a median about 11 months of treatment, range 6 to 36. There were, on average, 255,043 productive templates and some 90,000 productive rearrangements per sample. Whole-study findings and limits: Baseline clonality, higher than in age-matched healthy donors, tracked circulating CD8+ T-cell counts.

This table comes from immunoSEQ multiplex PCR, and its TCRdb copy is limited to in-frame clones, with some not included. This sample carries around 150,000 clones, 81% of them seen once, and the ten largest clones take about 2.1%. Cryopreserved PBMCs yielded around 2.1 micrograms of genomic DNA for TCR beta libraries. The germline V gene has CDR1 LNHDA and CDR2 SQIVND (reference sequence). This CDR3 has 13 residues. The V and J ends lost 2 bases and 5 bases respectively, with 9 bases between them. With respect to this clone: The antigen remains undetermined.

The V call is TRBV19, the J call TRBJ2-5; D not certain. This clonotype originated in a human donor with chronic lymphocytic leukemia. Here the sequenced sample was PBMCs, taken after 12 months of ibrutinib treatment. CDR3 in amino acids: CASSISSLETQYF. The DNA of the CDR3 is TGTGCCAGTAGTATATCCAGTTTGGAGACCCAGTACTTC.